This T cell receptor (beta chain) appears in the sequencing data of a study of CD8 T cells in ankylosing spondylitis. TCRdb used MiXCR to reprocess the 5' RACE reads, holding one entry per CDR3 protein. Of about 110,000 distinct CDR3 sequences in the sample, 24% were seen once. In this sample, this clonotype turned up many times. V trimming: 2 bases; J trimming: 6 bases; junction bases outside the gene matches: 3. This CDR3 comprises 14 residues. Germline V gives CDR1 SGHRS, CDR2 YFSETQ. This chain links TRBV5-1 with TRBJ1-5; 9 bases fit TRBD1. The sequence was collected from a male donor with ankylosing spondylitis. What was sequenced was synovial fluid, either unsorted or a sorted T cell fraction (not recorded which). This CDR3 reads CASSFGQGSQPQHF. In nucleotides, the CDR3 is TGCGCCAGCAGCTTTGGACAGGGGAGTCAGCCCCAGCATTTT.